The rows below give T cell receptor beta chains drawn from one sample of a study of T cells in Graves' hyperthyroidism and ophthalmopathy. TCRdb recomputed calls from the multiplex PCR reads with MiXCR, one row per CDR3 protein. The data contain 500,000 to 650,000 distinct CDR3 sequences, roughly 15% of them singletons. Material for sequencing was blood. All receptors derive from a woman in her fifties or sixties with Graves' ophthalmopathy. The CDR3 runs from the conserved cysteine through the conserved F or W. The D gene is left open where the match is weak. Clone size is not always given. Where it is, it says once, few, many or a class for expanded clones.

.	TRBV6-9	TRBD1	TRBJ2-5	CASSYAAGGETQYF	TGTGCCAGCAGTTACGCGGCAGGGGGAGAGACCCAGTACTTC
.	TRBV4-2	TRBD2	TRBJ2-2	CASSLPPGLVPGELFF	TGTGCCAGCAGCCTTCCCCCGGGACTAGTTCCCGGGGAGCTGTTTTTT
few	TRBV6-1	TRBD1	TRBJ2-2	CASSLTGGYTGELFF	TGTGCCAGCAGCCTGACAGGGGGTTACACCGGGGAGCTGTTTTTT
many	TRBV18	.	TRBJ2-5	CASSPGAAGQETQYF	TGTGCCAGCTCACCAGGTGCAGCGGGTCAAGAGACCCAGTACTTC
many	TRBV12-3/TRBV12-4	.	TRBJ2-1	CASSLSLLIVSSYNEQFF	TGTGCCAGCAGTTTATCCCTCCTTATTGTTAGCTCCTACAATGAGCAGTTCTTC
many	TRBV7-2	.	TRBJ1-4	CASSTTGTKSEKLFF	TGTGCCAGCAGCACAACAGGGACGAAGAGTGAAAAACTGTTTTTT
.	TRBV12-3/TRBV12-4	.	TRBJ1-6	CASSFDQNSPLHF	TGTGCCAGCAGTTTTGACCAAAATTCACCCCTCCACTTT
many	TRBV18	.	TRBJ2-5	CASSPSRADQETQYF	TGTGCCAGCTCACCAAGTCGGGCCGACCAAGAGACCCAGTACTTC
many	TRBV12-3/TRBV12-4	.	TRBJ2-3	CASSFWGLADTQYF	TGTGCCAGCAGTTTTTGGGGGCTCGCAGATACGCAGTATTTT
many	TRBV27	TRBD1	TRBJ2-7	CASSLSGTAAYEQYF	TGTGCCAGCAGTTTATCCGGGACAGCTGCCTACGAGCAGTACTTC
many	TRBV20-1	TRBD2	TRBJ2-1	CSATGLAGVNEQFF	TGCAGTGCTACTGGACTAGCGGGAGTGAATGAGCAGTTCTTC
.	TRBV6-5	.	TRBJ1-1	CASSYRQSNTEAFF	TGTGCCAGCAGTTACAGGCAGAGTAACACTGAAGCTTTCTTT
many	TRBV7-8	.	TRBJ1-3	CASSHRRDGSSGNTIYF	TGTGCCAGCAGCCACCGAAGAGACGGGAGCTCTGGAAACACCATATATTTT
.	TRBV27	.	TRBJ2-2	CASSDALLGELFF	TGTGCCAGCAGTGACGCACTACTCGGGGAGCTGTTTTTT
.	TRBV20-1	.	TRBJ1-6	CSARAMTGPGSPLHF	TGCAGTGCTAGAGCCATGACAGGACCGGGTTCACCCCTCCACTTT
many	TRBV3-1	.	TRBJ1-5	CASSQDSGISNQPQHF	TGTGCCAGCAGCCAAGATTCTGGAATAAGCAATCAGCCCCAGCATTTT
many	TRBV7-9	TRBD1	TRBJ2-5	CASSLATGVETQYF	TGTGCCAGCAGCTTAGCAACAGGGGTAGAGACCCAGTACTTC
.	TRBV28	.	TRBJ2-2	CASSFGGGNTGELFF	TGTGCCAGCAGTTTTGGTGGGGGGAACACCGGGGAGCTGTTTTTT
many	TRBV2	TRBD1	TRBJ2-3	CASSDDRGNTDTQYF	TGTGCCAGCAGCGACGACAGGGGAAACACAGATACGCAGTATTTT
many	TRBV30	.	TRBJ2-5	CAWSAQKQETQYF	TGTGCCTGGAGTGCCCAGAAGCAAGAGACCCAGTACTTC
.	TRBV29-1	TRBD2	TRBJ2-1	CGVEGLAGAQNNEQFF	TGCGGCGTTGAGGGACTAGCGGGAGCTCAGAACAATGAGCAGTTCTTC
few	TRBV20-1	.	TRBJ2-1	CSARDGGTSHYEQFF	TGCAGTGCTAGAGATGGCGGGACTTCTCATTATGAGCAGTTCTTC
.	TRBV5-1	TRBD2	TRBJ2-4	CASSPSGPNQYF	TGCGCCAGCAGCCCTAGCGGCCCGAATCAGTACTTC
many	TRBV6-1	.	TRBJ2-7	CASSYSFRADTYEQYF	TGTGCCAGCAGTTATTCCTTTCGGGCCGACACCTACGAGCAGTACTTC
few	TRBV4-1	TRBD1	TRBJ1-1	CASSQSGTGILYTEAFF	TGCGCCAGCAGCCAATCCGGGACAGGGATATTATACACTGAAGCTTTCTTT
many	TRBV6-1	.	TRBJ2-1	CASTPAGTANEQFF	TGTGCCAGCACGCCCGCCGGGACTGCCAATGAGCAGTTCTTC
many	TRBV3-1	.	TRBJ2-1	CASSPQTGGYEQFF	TGTGCCAGCAGCCCGCAGACAGGTGGGTATGAGCAGTTCTTC
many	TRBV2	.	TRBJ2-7	CARLDSYEQYF	TGTGCCAGACTGGACAGCTACGAGCAGTACTTC
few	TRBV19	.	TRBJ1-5	CASAGSHSNQPQHF	TGTGCCAGCGCTGGCTCGCATAGCAATCAGCCCCAGCATTTT
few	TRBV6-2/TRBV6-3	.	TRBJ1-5	CASSYTDGFQPQHF	TGTGCCAGCAGTTACACCGACGGATTTCAGCCCCAGCATTTT
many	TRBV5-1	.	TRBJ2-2	CASGTELVNTGELFF	TGCGCCAGCGGAACGGAGCTAGTGAACACCGGGGAGCTGTTTTTT
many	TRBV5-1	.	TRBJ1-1	CASSSQGSGTEAFF	TGCGCCAGCAGCTCTCAGGGGAGTGGGACTGAAGCTTTCTTT
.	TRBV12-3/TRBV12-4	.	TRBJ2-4	CASRPGTKNIQYF	TGTGCCAGCAGACCGGGGACCAAAAACATTCAGTACTTC
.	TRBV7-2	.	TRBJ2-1	CASSPQIADEQFF	TGTGCCAGCAGCCCACAAATAGCGGATGAGCAGTTCTTC
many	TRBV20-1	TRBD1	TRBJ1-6	CSALQTGENSPLHF	TGCAGTGCCCTTCAGACAGGGGAAAATTCACCCCTCCACTTT
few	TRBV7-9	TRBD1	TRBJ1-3	CASSVGTGTSSGNTIYF	TGTGCCAGCAGCGTCGGGACAGGCACCAGCTCTGGAAACACCATATATTTT
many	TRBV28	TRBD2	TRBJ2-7	CASSWAGLAGGARYEQYF	TGTGCCAGCAGCTGGGCAGGACTAGCGGGAGGAGCACGGTACGAGCAGTACTTC
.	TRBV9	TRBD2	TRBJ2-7	CASSVGGRGSYEQYF	TGTGCCAGCAGCGTAGGCGGGAGGGGGTCCTACGAGCAGTACTTC
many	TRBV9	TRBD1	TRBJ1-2	CASSGTGDGYTF	TGTGCCAGCAGCGGCACAGGGGATGGCTACACCTTC
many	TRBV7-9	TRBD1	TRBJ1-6	CASSTAGTAPNSPLHF	TGTGCCAGCAGTACAGCCGGGACAGCACCGAATTCACCCCTCCACTTT
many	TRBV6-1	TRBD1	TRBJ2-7	CASSGLDRGSEQYF	TGTGCCAGCAGTGGACTGGACAGGGGAAGCGAGCAGTACTTC
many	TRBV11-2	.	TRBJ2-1	CASSLSSRGGDNEQFF	TGTGCCAGCAGCTTAAGCAGCAGGGGAGGGGACAATGAGCAGTTCTTC
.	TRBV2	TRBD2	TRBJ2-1	CASSDFSGRAGRWEQFF	TGTGCCAGCAGTGATTTTAGCGGGAGGGCCGGGAGGTGGGAGCAGTTCTTC
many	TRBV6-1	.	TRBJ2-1	CASSPLGPDEQFF	TGTGCCAGCAGCCCACTAGGACCGGATGAGCAGTTCTTC
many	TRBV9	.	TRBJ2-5	CASSVGGQETQYF	TGTGCCAGCAGCGTAGGGGGACAAGAGACCCAGTACTTC
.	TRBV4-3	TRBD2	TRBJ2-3	CASSQVGTSAVIDTQYF	TGCGCCAGCAGCCAAGTGGGGACTAGCGCGGTCATTGATACGCAGTATTTT
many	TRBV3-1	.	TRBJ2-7	CASSQLGAAYEQYF	TGTGCCAGCAGCCAATTGGGGGCAGCCTACGAGCAGTACTTC
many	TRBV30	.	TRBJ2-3	CAWKGEGISTDTQYF	TGTGCCTGGAAAGGAGAGGGGATAAGCACAGATACGCAGTATTTT
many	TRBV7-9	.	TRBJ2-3	CASSILRGSTDTQYF	TGTGCCAGCAGCATCCTTCGGGGCTCCACAGATACGCAGTATTTT
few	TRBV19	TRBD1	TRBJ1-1	CASTSRTGTTEAFF	TGTGCCAGTACCTCCCGGACAGGGACCACTGAAGCTTTCTTT
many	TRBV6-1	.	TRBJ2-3	CASSEVHWEGTDTQYF	TGTGCCAGCAGTGAAGTTCATTGGGAGGGCACAGATACGCAGTATTTT
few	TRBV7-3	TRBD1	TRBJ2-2	CASSLKTGGDTGELFF	TGTGCCAGCAGCTTAAAGACAGGGGGAGACACCGGGGAGCTGTTTTTT
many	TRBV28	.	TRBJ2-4	CASRDSLAKNIQYF	TGTGCCAGCAGAGACAGTCTAGCCAAAAACATTCAGTACTTC
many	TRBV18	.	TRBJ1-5	CASSPERSGNQPQHF	TGTGCCAGCTCACCAGAGCGGAGCGGCAATCAGCCCCAGCATTTT
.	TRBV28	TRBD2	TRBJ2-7	CASRELAEAYEQYF	TGTGCCAGCAGAGAACTAGCGGAGGCCTACGAGCAGTACTTC
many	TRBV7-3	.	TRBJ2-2	CASSLSGNTGELFF	TGTGCCAGCAGTTTGAGCGGAAACACCGGGGAGCTGTTTTTT
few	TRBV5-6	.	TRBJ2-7	CASSGTGTSYEQYF	TGTGCCAGCAGCGGAACCGGGACCTCCTACGAGCAGTACTTC
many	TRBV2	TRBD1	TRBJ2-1	CASSTGTGPFF	TGTGCCAGCAGTACGGGGACAGGTCCGTTCTTC
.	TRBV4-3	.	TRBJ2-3	CASSQSWGTDTQYF	TGCGCCAGCAGCCAAAGTTGGGGCACAGATACGCAGTATTTT
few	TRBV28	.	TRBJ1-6	CASSSTSDRNSPLHF	TGTGCCAGCAGTTCGACCTCGGACAGAAATTCACCCCTCCACTTT